The 26 T cell receptor beta chains reported below all come from one sample, sequenced in a study of T cells in Graves' hyperthyroidism and ophthalmopathy. RNA transcripts were the template for amplifying TCR beta CDR3 regions. Researchers ran a first-round RT-PCR on the TCR CDR3 using the HTBI primer set. TCRdb processed the multiplex PCR reads anew with MiXCR; each CDR3 protein has one entry. Counted here are 450,000 to 650,000 distinct CDR3 sequences, approximately 15% occurring once; the ten biggest clones make up roughly 7%. Material: blood. These receptors came from a woman between 18 and 30 years old with Graves' ophthalmopathy.

This clonotype occurred many times. This chain connects TRBV2 to TRBJ1-3; D is possibly TRBD1 (5 bases). CDR1 and CDR2 from the germline V gene are SNHLY and FYNNEI. Trimming shortened V by 3 bases and J by 1 base, and 16 bases separated the two germline ends. The CDR3 consists of 17 residues. CDR3 sequence: CASSEWTRAESGNTIYF. In nucleotides, the CDR3 is TGTGCCAGCAGTGAGTGGACAAGGGCGGAATCTGGAAACACCATATATTTT.

This clonotype was counted many times. The chain recombines TRBV7-3 with TRBJ2-3, with D maybe TRBD2 (5 bases). V lost 3 bases, J lost 2 bases, and 9 bases lay in between. The germline CDR1 and CDR2 sequences are SGHTA and FQGTGA. CDR3 length: 14 residues. DNA of the CDR3: TGTGCCAGCAGCTTGGACTTATACACAGATACGCAGTATTTT. Translation: CASSLDLYTDTQYF.

This clonotype occurred many times. The chain couples TRBV20-1 to TRBJ2-1; tentative D call: TRBD1 (5 bases). From germline, CDR1 is DFQATT and CDR2 SNEGSKA (reference sequence). The CDR3 is 12 residues long. With 3 bases removed from V and 15 bases from J, the gap between germline ends came to 18 bases. This chain's CDR3 is CSASGRVAGRFF. The CDR3 DNA reads TGCAGTGCTAGTGGCCGGGTTGCAGGGCGGTTCTTC.

The chain recombines TRBV7-3 with TRBJ1-1, with D possibly matching TRBD1 (6 bases). The CDR3 is made up of 15 amino acids. Trimming cost V 4 bases and J 1 base, with 13 bases left between them. Germline V lookup: CDR1 SGHTA, CDR2 FQGTGA. The CDR3 protein is CASSSPGASNTEAFF. The CDR3 DNA reads as TGTGCCAGCAGCTCGCCGGGGGCCTCGAACACTGAAGCTTTCTTT.

This clonotype was found many times. The rearrangement links TRBV27 to TRBJ2-3, with D perhaps matching TRBD2 (5 bases). V was clipped by 5 bases and J by 0 bases, with 15 bases between them. CDR3 length: 16 residues. Germline V gene lookup returns CDR1 MNHEY and CDR2 SMNVEV (reference sequence). The CDR3: CASSPKGGLSTDTQYF. DNA of the CDR3: TGTGCCAGCAGTCCAAAGGGCGGGCTTAGCACAGATACGCAGTATTTT.

This clonotype was detected many times. This chain connects TRBV19 to TRBJ1-1; D not resolved. Trimming stripped 1 base from V and 3 bases from J, with 12 bases between. This CDR3 spans 15 amino acids. Germline CDR1 reads LNHDA; CDR2 reads SQIVND (reference sequence). In DNA, the CDR3 is TGTGCCAGTAGTATAGCCCCTACTCGGGACACTGAAGCTTTCTTT. Its translation is CASSIAPTRDTEAFF.

The J gene is TRBJ1-1, the V gene TRBV6-5; D is uncertain. Germline values: CDR1 MNHEY, CDR2 SVGAGI. V lost 0 bases and J 0 bases, leaving 8 bases between the germline ends. This CDR3 has 15 residues. DNA for the CDR3: TGTGCCAGCAGTTACTCGGCGGGCCTGAACACTGAAGCTTTCTTT. This gives the protein CASSYSAGLNTEAFF.

The rearrangement uses TRBV14 and TRBJ1-1; D not certain. The CDR3 consists of 16 residues. V was cut by 4 bases and J by 0 bases, with 15 bases left in between. Germline values: CDR1 SGHDN, CDR2 FVKESK. The CDR3 loop is CASSRRWPPMNTEAFF. CDR3 bases: TGTGCCAGCAGCCGTAGATGGCCGCCTATGAACACTGAAGCTTTCTTT.

This clonotype occurred many times. In nucleotides, the CDR3 is TGTGCCAGCTCCTCCGGGACTACCTTCTCCTACGAGCAGTACTTC. Translated: CASSSGTTFSYEQYF. The rearrangement joins TRBV6-1 to TRBJ2-7, with 7 bases lining up with TRBD2. Germline V gene sequence: CDR1 MNHNS, CDR2 SASEGT. J gave up 0 bases and V 8 bases, and 10 bases lay outside the gene matches. This CDR3 comprises 15 residues.

This clonotype was seen only a few times. The chain links TRBV19 to TRBJ2-1; 9 bases line up with TRBD2. After removal of 10 bases from V and 7 bases from J, the junction contained 5 bases not matched to a gene. The V gene's germline CDR1 is LNHDA and CDR2 SQIVND (reference sequence). This CDR3 contains 12 residues. The CDR3 sequence: CATRLAANEQFF. CDR3 sequence (DNA): TGTGCCACCAGACTAGCGGCGAATGAGCAGTTCTTC.

This clonotype came up a few times. The rearrangement joins TRBV7-9 to TRBJ2-7; 13 nucleotides agree with TRBD2. Germline values: CDR1 SEHNR, CDR2 FQNEAQ (reference sequence). This CDR3 has 16 amino acids. V lost 5 bases, J lost 4 bases, and 8 bases stayed unmatched. DNA of the CDR3: TGTGCCAGCAGCCCATGGACTAGCGGGAGCCTATACGAGCAGTACTTC. Translation gives CASSPWTSGSLYEQYF.

This clonotype has only a few counts. The V and J genes are TRBV7-8 and TRBJ2-1; no reliable D call. The V end lost 2 bases, the J end lost 4 bases, and 18 bases lay between the germline ends. In germline, CDR1 is SGHVS, CDR2 FQNEAQ. The CDR3 runs to 17 residues. The CDR3 DNA sequence: TGTGCCAGCAGCTTATCCGTGGGCCTCCTTCAATACAATGAGCAGTTCTTC. Translated, it gives CASSLSVGLLQYNEQFF.

This clonotype appeared many times. The V call is TRBV11-3, the J call TRBJ1-1; 7 bases match TRBD1. From germline, CDR1 is SGHNT and CDR2 YENEEA. This CDR3 has 14 amino acids. J gave up 5 bases and V 9 bases, and 12 bases lay outside the gene matches. This CDR3 reads CASMRTGAQTEAFF. The CDR3 coding sequence is TGTGCCAGTATGCGAACAGGGGCGCAGACTGAAGCTTTCTTT.

The chain combines TRBV5-1 with TRBJ2-7, with TRBD1 as a possible D gene (5 bases). The CDR3 has 16 amino acids. CDR1 and CDR2 from the germline V gene are SGHRS and YFSETQ. The V end was cut by 0 bases, the J end by 3 bases, with 16 bases between. The CDR3 is CASSLGDSSPSYEQYF. The CDR3 DNA is TGCGCCAGCAGCTTGGGCGACAGTTCCCCAAGCTACGAGCAGTACTTC.

The chain couples TRBV6-2 or TRBV6-3 to TRBJ2-5; the D gene is possibly TRBD1 (5 bases). The V end lost 8 bases, the J end lost 9 bases, and 13 bases lay between the germline ends. Germline CDR1 MNHEY, CDR2 SVGEGT. This CDR3 spans 11 amino acids. The CDR3 coding sequence is TGTGCCAGCCGCCGTGAAGGGGCCCAGTACTTC. Amino acids: CASRREGAQYF.

This clonotype was detected a few times. This sequence joins TRBV7-2 and TRBJ1-3; D uncertain. From germline, CDR1 is SGHTA and CDR2 FQGNSA. The V and J ends lost 5 bases and 0 bases respectively, with 11 bases between them. The CDR3 length is 15 residues. The chain's CDR3 is CASSIGRHSGNTIYF. In DNA, the CDR3 is TGTGCCAGCAGCATAGGACGGCACTCTGGAAACACCATATATTTT.

This clonotype occurred a few times. A much larger clone sits a single nucleotide away, making a read error possible. The chain has TRBV7-9 and TRBJ2-7, with D possibly being TRBD2 (6 bases). Germline loops: CDR1 SEHNR, CDR2 FQNEAQ (reference sequence). The CDR3 covers 15 residues. Trimming shortened V by 1 base and J by 2 bases, and 12 bases separated the two germline ends. CDR3 amino acids: CASSLDAGPPYEQYF. CDR3 DNA: TGTGCCAGCAGCTTAGATGCGGGGCCCCCCTACGAGCAGTACTTC.

This clonotype was seen many times. The chain has TRBV5-6 and TRBJ1-2; no definite D call. There are 17 residues in the CDR3. The V gene's germline CDR1 is SGHDT and CDR2 YYEEEE. V gave up 4 bases and J gave up 2 bases, with 21 bases separating them. DNA for the CDR3: TGTGCCAGCAGCACCCGAGCGGGTCAGGTGCTGAACTATGGCTACACCTTC. Protein sequence: CASSTRAGQVLNYGYTF.

This clonotype has at least ten counts. CDR3: CSATAGGSRDRGRLMNTEAFF. The CDR3 DNA sequence: TGCAGCGCGACCGCAGGAGGAAGTCGGGACAGGGGCCGATTAATGAACACTGAAGCTTTCTTT. This chain links TRBV29-1 with TRBJ1-1; 10 bases are shared with TRBD1. Germline V lookup: CDR1 SQVTM, CDR2 ANQGSEA. The CDR3 runs to 21 residues. The V segment lost 7 bases and the J segment 0 bases; nucleotides outside the gene matches: 26.

This clonotype was detected many times. The chain's CDR3 is CASSPRARENNEQFF. The CDR3 region has the DNA TGTGCCAGCTCACCCCGGGCCAGGGAGAACAATGAGCAGTTCTTC. The chain combines TRBV18 with TRBJ2-1; D possibly uses TRBD1 or TRBD2 (5 bases each). Trimming took 3 bases from V and 5 from J, leaving 14 bases between them. The CDR3 extends over 15 amino acids. Germline CDR1 reads KGHSH; CDR2 reads LQKENI.

The chain couples TRBV27 to TRBJ1-2, with a weak D call TRBD1 (6 bases). Trimming removed 6 bases from V and 3 bases from J, with 11 bases in between. This CDR3 comprises 13 residues. Per germline, CDR1 MNHEY and CDR2 SMNVEV (reference sequence). In nucleotides, the CDR3 is TGTGCCAGCAGCACAGGGTCTGACTATGGCTACACCTTC. It translates to CASSTGSDYGYTF.

The chain carries TRBV27 and TRBJ2-7; no clear D. The CDR3 is made up of 14 amino acids. From germline, CDR1 is MNHEY and CDR2 SMNVEV (reference sequence). Deletions cut 0 bases from V and 4 bases from J, with 10 bases between. The CDR3: CASSLSWLVYEQYF. DNA for the CDR3: TGTGCCAGCAGTTTATCCTGGTTGGTATACGAGCAGTACTTC.

The chain employs TRBV19 and TRBJ1-5; D is uncertain. The CDR3 sequence is 11 residues long. V shed 3 bases and J shed 15 bases, with 12 bases lying between them. CDR1 and CDR2 from the germline V gene are LNHDA and SQIVND (reference sequence). CDR3 bases: TGTGCCAGTAGTATGAAGGATCGCCCGCATTTT. It encodes CASSMKDRPHF.

This clonotype was detected ten times or more. CDR3 bases: TGTGCCAGCACTCCTGACAGGGGGATTCAGCCCCAGCATTTT. This encodes CASTPDRGIQPQHF. The gene calls are TRBV12-3 or TRBV12-4 and TRBJ1-5, with 9 bases that match TRBD1. This CDR3 comprises 14 residues. V was clipped by 7 bases and J by 6 bases; unmatched bases: 7.

V and J are TRBV11-2 and TRBJ2-7, with D uncertain. Germline CDR1 reads SGHAT; CDR2 reads FQNNGV. The CDR3 runs 16 residues. V was pared by 3 bases and J by 0 bases, with 15 bases between. CDR3 protein: CASSFGRAPGSYEQYF. The CDR3 DNA is TGTGCCAGCAGCTTTGGCCGGGCCCCGGGCTCCTACGAGCAGTACTTC.

This clonotype was observed at least ten times. The DNA of the CDR3 is TGTGCCAGCAGTATGGGGGGTAATGAGCAGTTCTTC. It is translated as CASSMGGNEQFF. V usage is TRBV12-3 or TRBV12-4 and J usage is TRBJ2-1, with a possible D match to TRBD2 (6 bases). Trimming left V 5 bases short and J 7 bases short, with 9 bases between. CDR3 length: 12 residues.